This note documents a single T cell receptor beta chain sequence. The data belong to a study of blood T cell repertoires in COVID-19. Germline CDR1 is SNHLY and CDR2 is FYNNEI. CDR3 length: 13 residues. The ends were cut back, 9 bases at V and 0 bases at J, with 11 bases in the middle. Clones were read by immunoSEQ multiplex PCR, and TCRdb kept only the in-frame ones, dropping some. The table lists about 280,000 clones, 88% of them singletons, with roughly 9% in the top ten. This receptor was identified in a man in his late teens or twenties with active or convalescent COVID-19. J is TRBJ2-5 and V is TRBV2; tentative D call: TRBD2 (5 bases). The source material was peripheral blood. The CDR3 DNA sequence: TGTGCCAGTTCAGCGGACTACCAAGAGACCCAGTACTTC. Translating it yields CASSADYQETQYF. Filled out from reference TRBV2 and TRBJ2-5, the complete variable domain reads EPEVTQTPSHQVTQMGQEVILRCVPISNHLYFYWYRQILGQKVEFLVSFYNNEISEKSEIFDDQFSVERPDGSNFTLKIRSTKLEDSAMYFCASSADYQETQYFGPGTRLLVL.